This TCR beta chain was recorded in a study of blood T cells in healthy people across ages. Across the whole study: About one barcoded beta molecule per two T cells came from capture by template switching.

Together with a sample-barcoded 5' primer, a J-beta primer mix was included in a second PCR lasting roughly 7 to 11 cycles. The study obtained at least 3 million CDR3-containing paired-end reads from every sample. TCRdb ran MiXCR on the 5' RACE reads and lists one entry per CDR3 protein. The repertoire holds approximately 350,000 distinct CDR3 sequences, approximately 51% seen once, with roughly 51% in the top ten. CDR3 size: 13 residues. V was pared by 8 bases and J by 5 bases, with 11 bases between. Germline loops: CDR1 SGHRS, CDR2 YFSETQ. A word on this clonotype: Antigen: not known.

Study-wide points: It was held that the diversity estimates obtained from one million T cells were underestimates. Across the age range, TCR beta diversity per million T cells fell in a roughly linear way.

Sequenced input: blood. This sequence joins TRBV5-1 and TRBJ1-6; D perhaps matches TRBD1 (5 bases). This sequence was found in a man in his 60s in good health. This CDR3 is CASGDGHNSPLHF. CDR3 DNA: TGCGCCAGTGGGGACGGCCATAATTCACCCCTCCACTTT.